Presented here are 18 T cell receptor beta chains from one specimen sequenced in a study of blood T cell repertoires in COVID-19. Sequenced by immunoSEQ multiplex PCR; TCRdb stores in-frame clones only, minus some. This sample has fewer than 350,000 clones, with approximately 90% found just once. The sample was PBMCs or T cells enriched from blood (not recorded which). The receptors were gathered from a woman aged 35 to 49 with acute COVID-19.

The chain carries TRBV6-5 and TRBJ1-1; TRBD1 aligns across 8 bases. The CDR3 totals 14 residues. CDR1 is MNHEY, CDR2 SVGAGI, per germline. With V trimmed by 6 bases and J by 1 base, 4 bases remained unmatched. The CDR3 here is CASRIGQGNTEAFF. For the CDR3, the DNA is TGTGCCAGCAGGATCGGACAGGGGAACACTGAAGCTTTCTTT.

The chain uses TRBV7-2 and TRBJ1-2; 7 positions agree with TRBD1. Germline V lookup: CDR1 SGHTA, CDR2 FQGNSA. The CDR3 has 16 residues. The junction had 8 bases not matched to a gene; V was cut back by 0 bases and J by 4 bases. For the CDR3, the DNA is TGTGCCAGCAGCTTAGCCAGGGGACAGAGGGCCTATGGCTACACCTTC. Encoded protein: CASSLARGQRAYGYTF.

This chain uses TRBV24-1 with TRBJ2-1; TRBD2 aligns across 8 bases. CDR3 length equals 15 residues. V was clipped by 3 bases and J by 7 bases; unmatched bases: 7. In germline, CDR1 is KGHDR, CDR2 SFDVKD. The CDR3 loop reads CATSDVGLVVNEQFF. DNA for the CDR3: TGTGCCACCAGTGATGTGGGACTAGTGGTGAATGAGCAGTTCTTC.

The J gene is TRBJ2-7, the V gene TRBV6-7; 11 nucleotides line up with TRBD2. TRBV6-7 is recorded as an ORF, its role being uncertain. The CDR3 totals 21 residues. V lost 4 bases to trimming and J lost 0 bases; unmatched junction nucleotides: 20. CDR3 in DNA: TGTGCCAGCAGTTCCTTCCCTCGGGCTAGCGGGAGGTCCCTACTCTCCTACGAGCAGTACTTC. Translating gives CASSSFPRASGRSLLSYEQYF.

This clone was counted a single time. The chain combines TRBV6-1 with TRBJ2-6; 10 nucleotides agree with TRBD1. J gave up 3 bases and V 4 bases, and 6 bases lay outside the gene matches. In germline, CDR1 is MNHNS, CDR2 SASEGT. The CDR3 is 17 amino acids. The CDR3 DNA reads as TGTGCCAGCAGTGCTGGACAGGGGGAAGGTGGGGCCAACGTCCTGACTTTC. This encodes CASSAGQGEGGANVLTF.

The J gene is TRBJ2-7, the V gene TRBV6-5, with TRBD2 identical over 7 bases. Germline CDR1 is MNHEY and CDR2 is SVGAGI. Trimming at V came to 5 bases and at J to 7 bases, leaving 2 bases not matched to a gene. The CDR3 covers 11 residues. The chain's CDR3 is CASSRGGEQYF. CDR3 coding DNA: TGTGCCAGCAGTCGGGGAGGGGAGCAGTACTTC.

The chain recombines TRBV7-9 with TRBJ2-1; tentative D call: TRBD2 (5 bases). This CDR3 is built from 14 residues. Deletions cut 1 base from V and 4 bases from J, with 8 bases between. The germline gives CDR1 SEHNR, CDR2 FQNEAQ (reference sequence). The CDR3 DNA is TGTGCCAGCAGCTTAGAGCCGGGGTACAATGAGCAGTTCTTC. Translating it yields CASSLEPGYNEQFF.

The chain links TRBV4-2 to TRBJ2-5; perhaps TRBD1 as D (5 bases). Trimming shortened V by 1 base and J by 3 bases, and 12 bases separated the two germline ends. Germline assignment: CDR1 LGHNA and CDR2 YNFKEQ. The CDR3 is made up of 15 amino acids. CDR3 sequence: CASSQAAQEKETQYF. CDR3 in DNA: TGTGCCAGCAGCCAAGCCGCACAGGAAAAAGAGACCCAGTACTTC.

The chain employs TRBV19 and TRBJ1-6, with 7 bases aligning to TRBD1. The ends lost 5 bases at V and 6 bases at J; junction bases unmatched: 10. Germline V gene sequence: CDR1 LNHDA, CDR2 SQIVND (reference sequence). The CDR3 consists of 16 residues. In nucleotides, the CDR3 is TGTGCCAGTAGTCCTCCGACGACAGGGACTAATTCACCCCTCCACTTT. It encodes CASSPPTTGTNSPLHF.

This clone has just one count. Here the CDR3 reads CASGGSRETEAFF. CDR3 coding DNA: TGTGCCAGCGGGGGGAGTAGAGAAACTGAAGCTTTCTTT. The chain joins TRBV11-2 to TRBJ1-1; possible D gene TRBD1, 5 bases. Germline V gene data show CDR1 as SGHAT and CDR2 as FQNNGV. The CDR3 consists of 13 residues. Deletions cut 8 bases from V and 5 bases from J, with 15 bases between.

The gene calls are TRBV5-6 and TRBJ1-2, with TRBD1 as a possible D gene (6 bases). This CDR3 is 14 amino acids long. Germline V gene sequence: CDR1 SGHDT, CDR2 YYEEEE. Trimming cost V 1 base and J 8 bases, with 15 bases left between them. The CDR3 spells CASSLSKRGHGYTF. As DNA, the CDR3 is TGTGCCAGCAGCTTGTCTAAGCGGGGACACGGCTACACCTTC. Based on the CDR3 plus reference TRBV5-6 and TRBJ1-2, the full variable domain is DAGVTQSPTHLIKTRGQQVTLRCSPKSGHDTVSWYQQALGQGPQFIFQYYEEEERQRGNFPDRFSGHQFPNYSSELNVNALLLGDSALYLCASSLSKRGHGYTFGSGTRLTVV.

V gene TRBV6-4 combines with J gene TRBJ2-7, with TRBD1 as a possible D gene (6 bases). Germline CDR1 and CDR2: MRHNA and SNTAGT. The CDR3 has 13 amino acids. The ends were cut back, 6 bases at V and 4 bases at J, with 13 bases in the middle. CDR3 loop: CASRGDRRYEQYF. The CDR3 region has the DNA TGTGCCAGCAGGGGAGACAGGAGGTACGAGCAGTACTTC.

The chain is built from TRBV7-9 and TRBJ1-1; D remains ambiguous. Germline lookup yields CDR1 SEHNR and CDR2 FQNEAQ (reference sequence). Trimming shortened V by 2 bases and J by 4 bases, and 11 bases separated the two germline ends. The CDR3 loop spans 14 amino acids. The CDR3 is CASSLSEGSTEAFF. In nucleotides, the CDR3 is TGTGCCAGCAGCTTAAGTGAAGGGAGCACTGAAGCTTTCTTT.

The chain couples TRBV14 to TRBJ1-4; the D is unclear. The CDR3 is made up of 19 amino acids. Germline V lookup: CDR1 SGHDN, CDR2 FVKESK. V was shortened by 4 bases and J by 0 bases, with 21 bases between the two germline ends. CDR3 residues: CASSRRGLGNEATNEKLFF. CDR3 DNA: TGTGCCAGCAGCCGACGAGGGTTAGGGAACGAGGCAACTAATGAAAAACTGTTTTTT.

This clone has only one observation. V and J are TRBV7-2 and TRBJ1-5; TRBD1 matches at 7 bases. The germline V gene has CDR1 SGHTA and CDR2 FQGNSA. Unmatched junction bases numbered 2, after V lost 5 bases and J lost 4 bases. The CDR3 runs to 13 residues. CDR3 in DNA: TGTGCCAGCAGCCCACAGGGGAATCAGCCCCAGCATTTT. It encodes CASSPQGNQPQHF.

The rearrangement links TRBV7-2 to TRBJ2-1; D is perhaps TRBD1 (5 bases). From germline, CDR1 is SGHTA and CDR2 FQGNSA. The germline V and J ends were trimmed by 4 bases and 7 bases, with 17 bases remaining between them. The CDR3 contains 15 residues. CDR3 region: CASSYQGVVGNEQFF. Written as DNA, the CDR3 is TGTGCCAGCAGCTACCAAGGGGTGGTAGGGAATGAGCAGTTCTTC.

The chain joins TRBV5-1 to TRBJ1-6, with TRBD1 identical over 9 bases. Germline V gene data show CDR1 as SGHRS and CDR2 as YFSETQ. The CDR3 totals 15 residues. With V trimmed by 4 bases and J by 7 bases, 6 bases remained unmatched. The CDR3 DNA sequence: TGCGCCAGCAGCCACGGGGACAGGGAGAATTCACCCCTCCACTTT. It yields the protein CASSHGDRENSPLHF.

This clone was seen just once. The chain combines TRBV7-6 with TRBJ2-7; 9 bases map to TRBD1. The CDR3 covers 13 residues. The V segment lost 5 bases and the J segment 6 bases; nucleotides outside the gene matches: 5. Germline CDR1 is SGHVS and CDR2 is FNYEAQ. The CDR3 spells CASSLETGGEQYF. The CDR3 bases are TGTGCCAGCAGCCTCGAGACAGGGGGCGAGCAGTACTTC.